A selection of T cell receptor beta chains follows, all from one sample in a study of identical twins. Via MiXCR, TCRdb re-called the 5' RACE reads, giving one row per CDR3 protein. In the table there are roughly 1,500,000 distinct CDR3 sequences, 32% of which are singletons. Sequenced input: cord blood. Source of these receptors: a newborn girl in good health. CDR3s include the opening cysteine and the closing phenylalanine or tryptophan. A D gene is named only where the DNA matches it firmly. Some rows mark clone size as missing; the rest say once, few, many or name a class of expanded clone.

J	size	V	D	CDR3	DNA
TRBJ1-4	-	TRBV28	TRBD1	CASSFIPHDTRDRAYNEKLFF	TGTGCCAGCAGTTTTATCCCACATGATACACGGGACAGGGCCTATAATGAAAAACTGTTTTTT
TRBJ1-6	-	TRBV19	-	CARQGVGSPLHF	TGTGCCCGCCAAGGCGTGGGATCACCCCTCCACTTT
TRBJ2-7	-	TRBV12-3/TRBV12-4	-	CASSPYGTSPYEQYF	TGTGCCAGCAGTCCATACGGGACATCCCCCTACGAGCAGTACTTC
TRBJ1-4	-	TRBV3-1	TRBD1	CASSQGQWKGTGSRNEKLFF	TGTGCCAGCAGCCAAGGACAATGGAAGGGGACAGGGTCACGGAATGAAAAACTGTTTTTT
TRBJ2-3	-	TRBV7-9	-	CASSVAESSTDTQYF	TGTGCCAGCAGCGTAGCGGAGTCTAGCACAGATACGCAGTATTTT
TRBJ1-1	many	TRBV29-1	-	CSVQGRMNTEAFF	TGCAGCGTTCAGGGGAGGATGAACACTGAAGCTTTCTTT
TRBJ1-2	many	TRBV29-1	TRBD1	CSVAGTGFFDGYTF	TGCAGCGTAGCCGGGACAGGGTTCTTCGATGGCTACACCTTC
TRBJ2-5	-	TRBV5-6	TRBD2	CASSIASGKTQYF	TGTGCCAGCAGCATAGCTAGCGGAAAGACCCAGTACTTC
TRBJ1-1	-	TRBV10-3	-	CAIRTTGRNTEAFF	TGTGCCATCAGGACAACAGGGAGGAACACTGAAGCTTTCTTT
TRBJ2-5	many	TRBV5-1	TRBD2	CASSRGLAGETQYF	TGTGCCAGCAGCCGGGGACTAGCGGGAGAGACCCAGTACTTC
TRBJ2-3	-	TRBV29-1	TRBD1	CSISRDRGTDTQYF	TGCAGCATCTCCCGGGACAGGGGGACAGATACGCAGTATTTT
TRBJ2-7	many	TRBV3-1	-	CASSRGQSYEQYF	TGTGCCAGCAGCCGTGGTCAGAGCTACGAGCAGTACTTC
TRBJ1-2	once	TRBV28	TRBD1	CASRPRGEGVRGYTF	TGTGCCAGCAGGCCCAGGGGGGAGGGGGTTCGTGGCTACACCTTC
TRBJ2-5	few	TRBV12-3/TRBV12-4	-	CASSPGLPQETQYF	TGTGCCAGCAGCCCTGGACTACCCCAAGAGACCCAGTACTTC
TRBJ2-5	-	TRBV20-1	-	CSARATRSQIQETQYF	TGCAGTGCTAGAGCAACTAGGTCCCAAATCCAAGAGACCCAGTACTTC
TRBJ1-1	-	TRBV24-1	-	CATSRGKTEAFF	TGTGCCACCAGTCGTGGGAAAACTGAAGCTTTCTTT
TRBJ1-6	few	TRBV7-8	-	CASSLYGDNSPLHF	TGTGCCAGCAGCTTATACGGGGATAATTCACCCCTCCACTTT
TRBJ2-1	few	TRBV3-1	-	CASSQSRLANEQFF	TGTGCCAGCAGCCAATCCCGCCTAGCAAATGAGCAGTTCTTC
TRBJ2-3	-	TRBV5-1	TRBD2	CASSLEPSGDSDTQYF	TGCGCCAGCAGCTTGGAGCCTAGCGGGGATTCAGATACGCAGTATTTT
TRBJ2-1	-	TRBV12-3/TRBV12-4	-	CASSLMRDGNEQFF	TGTGCCAGCAGTTTAATGCGGGACGGCAATGAGCAGTTCTTC
TRBJ2-1	many	TRBV20-1	TRBD2	CSARTSGYNEQFF	TGCAGCGCTAGGACTAGCGGATACAATGAGCAGTTCTTC
TRBJ2-7	many	TRBV5-1	TRBD1	CASSFTGAYEQYF	TGTGCCAGCAGTTTCACAGGGGCCTACGAGCAGTACTTC
TRBJ1-1	many	TRBV7-9	-	CASSLAGGSEAFF	TGTGCCAGCAGCTTAGCTGGGGGCAGTGAAGCTTTCTTT
TRBJ2-7	-	TRBV9	TRBD2	CASSVESPSGSSYEQYF	TGTGCCAGCAGCGTAGAGTCCCCTAGCGGGAGCTCCTACGAGCAGTACTTC
TRBJ1-2	few	TRBV6-5	-	CASSYAGTPYGYTF	TGTGCCAGCAGTTACGCTGGGACACCATATGGCTACACCTTC
TRBJ2-4	-	TRBV30	TRBD1	CAWRGTGKNIQYF	TGTGCCTGGAGGGGGACAGGGAAAAACATTCAGTACTTC
TRBJ1-2	-	TRBV5-1	TRBD1	CASSVGTGGTYGYTF	TGCGCCAGCAGCGTCGGGACAGGGGGTACATATGGCTACACCTTC
TRBJ2-3	-	TRBV4-1	-	CASSQAGGSPTDTQYF	TGCGCCAGCAGCCAAGCCGGGGGCAGCCCCACAGATACGCAGTATTTT
TRBJ1-2	-	TRBV3-1	-	CASSQGPSPLNYGYTF	TGTGCCAGCAGCCAAGGGCCGTCTCCCTTGAACTATGGCTACACCTTC
TRBJ2-4	few	TRBV28	TRBD2	CASSLPGLAVAKNIQYF	TGTGCCAGCAGTTTACCGGGACTAGCGGTAGCCAAAAACATTCAGTACTTC
TRBJ2-1	few	TRBV6-1	TRBD2	CASKGLAGLYNEQFF	TGTGCCAGCAAAGGACTAGCGGGTCTCTACAATGAGCAGTTCTTC
TRBJ2-1	-	TRBV6-1	-	CASSAQLQQFF	TGTGCCAGCAGTGCCCAGCTCCAGCAGTTCTTC
TRBJ2-3	few	TRBV19	-	CASTPTASTDTQYF	TGTGCCAGTACCCCGACAGCTAGCACAGATACGCAGTATTTT
TRBJ2-3	once	TRBV2	TRBD2	CASSESVGGADTQYF	TGTGCCAGCAGTGAATCGGTTGGGGGGGCAGATACGCAGTATTTT
TRBJ1-5	many	TRBV4-2	-	CASSQATSPNQPQHF	TGTGCCAGCAGCCAAGCCACGTCCCCCAATCAGCCCCAGCATTTT
TRBJ1-5	few	TRBV6-1	TRBD1	CASNGRTGGNQPQHF	TGTGCCAGCAACGGGCGGACAGGGGGCAATCAGCCCCAGCATTTT
TRBJ1-1	-	TRBV5-1	-	CASRSSRLDTEAFF	TGCGCCAGCAGGAGTTCCCGCCTGGACACTGAAGCTTTCTTT
TRBJ2-1	-	TRBV4-1	-	CASSQEKLGSYNEQFF	TGCGCCAGCAGCCAAGAAAAACTAGGGTCCTACAATGAGCAGTTCTTC
TRBJ2-7	-	TRBV29-1	TRBD1	CGVHPGQGYEQYF	TGCGGCGTTCATCCGGGACAGGGATACGAGCAGTACTTC
TRBJ2-1	-	TRBV7-9	-	CASSFLLVYNEQFF	TGTGCCAGCAGCTTCTTATTAGTCTACAATGAGCAGTTCTTC
TRBJ2-1	few	TRBV10-3	TRBD2	CAISDPTSGNNYNEQFF	TGTGCCATCAGTGACCCCACTAGCGGGAACAACTACAATGAGCAGTTCTTC
TRBJ2-1	few	TRBV2	-	CASRVTGPYNEQFF	TGTGCCAGCAGGGTAACGGGCCCCTACAATGAGCAGTTCTTC
TRBJ1-2	few	TRBV29-1	TRBD1	CSVGSRGGYTF	TGCAGCGTTGGATCCAGGGGGGGCTACACCTTC
TRBJ2-2	-	TRBV6-1	-	CASNNRVTGELFF	TGTGCCAGCAACAACAGGGTGACCGGGGAGCTGTTTTTT
TRBJ1-2	-	TRBV16	-	CASSHNRWTASGYTF	TGTGCCAGCAGCCACAACCGCTGGACCGCATCAGGCTACACCTTC
TRBJ2-5	-	TRBV27	TRBD2	CASSHGLAGAVRENEQYF	TGTGCCAGCAGCCATGGACTAGCGGGAGCGGTTCGCGAAAATGAGCAGTACTTC
TRBJ2-2	-	TRBV28	TRBD1	CASSPIQGGGGELFF	TGTGCCAGCAGCCCAATCCAAGGGGGCGGCGGGGAGCTGTTTTTT
TRBJ2-5	-	TRBV24-1	-	CATRGKGLETQYF	TGTGCCACCAGGGGTAAGGGGCTGGAGACCCAGTACTTC
TRBJ2-1	few	TRBV20-1	-	CSAPPKQGFSEQFF	TGCAGTGCACCCCCGAAACAGGGCTTTAGTGAGCAGTTCTTC